This T cell receptor (beta chain) was obtained from a study of response to subunit inactivated influenza vaccine. Study-wide findings and caveats: Authors suggested few new T cells are recruited by each seasonal influenza vaccination.

Concerning this clonotype: Its specificity is unknown.

TCRdb used MiXCR to reprocess the RT-PCR reads, holding one entry per CDR3 protein. Of over 300,000 distinct CDR3 sequences listed, roughly 22% are singletons. The germline V and J ends were trimmed by 3 bases and 0 bases, with 4 bases remaining between them. CDR3 length: 13 residues. Germline V gives CDR1 SGHTA, CDR2 FQGNSA. This clonotype was obtained from a man between 50 and 75 years old who received an inactivated influenza vaccine. Sequences were derived from PBMCs from blood, sampled roughly 20 months after vaccination. V and J are TRBV7-2 and TRBJ2-3; D is undetermined. This CDR3 reads CASSLASTDTQYF. The CDR3 DNA reads as TGTGCCAGCAGCTTGGCTAGCACAGATACGCAGTATTTT.